These 16 T cell receptor beta chains share one sample of origin, sequenced in a study of blood T cell repertoires in COVID-19. Libraries were prepared by immunoSEQ multiplex PCR; TCRdb keeps only in-frame clonotypes and omits some of them. Of 140,000 to 150,000 clones listed, about four fifths were seen once; the top ten hold roughly 4.8%. The specimen sequenced was peripheral blood. These receptors all stem from a human donor in a cohort sampled during active COVID-19.

This chain links TRBV6-6 with TRBJ1-2, with 8 bases aligning to TRBD1. The germline gives CDR1 MNHNY, CDR2 SVGAGI (reference sequence). CDR3 length: 13 amino acids. J lost 8 bases, V lost 6 bases, and 8 bases had no gene match. CDR3 coding DNA: TGTGCCAGCAGGATCGGGACAGGCGAGGGCTACACCTTC. It yields the protein CASRIGTGEGYTF.

The chain uses TRBV30 and TRBJ1-5; D is undetermined. Germline V gene data show CDR1 as GTSNPN and CDR2 as SVGIG (reference sequence). This CDR3 spans 12 amino acids. V was cut by 1 base and J by 6 bases, with 7 bases left in between. In nucleotides, the CDR3 is TGTGCCTGGAGTGCCTCGGGTCAGCCCCAGCATTTT. Its protein product is CAWSASGQPQHF.

The rearrangement uses TRBV4-2 and TRBJ1-2; D call uncertain. Germline CDR1 and CDR2: LGHNA and YNFKEQ. Trimming took off 0 bases at V and 2 bases at J, with 4 bases between the two ends. The CDR3 length is 13 residues. The CDR3 region has the DNA TGTGCCAGCAGCCAAGACAGGAACTATGGCTACACCTTC. Translated, it gives CASSQDRNYGYTF.

The chain recombines TRBV19 with TRBJ2-7; 11 bases fit TRBD1. The junction had 5 bases not matched to a gene; V was cut back by 6 bases and J by 1 base. CDR1 LNHDA and CDR2 SQIVND come from the germline V gene (reference sequence). This CDR3 has 15 amino acids. DNA of the CDR3: TGTGCCAGTAGCCCCGGACAGGGGGCGTCCTACGAGCAGTACTTC. It specifies CASSPGQGASYEQYF.

The V call is TRBV6-6, the J call TRBJ1-5, with TRBD1 matching 10 bases. CDR1 is MNHNY and CDR2 is SVGAGI in the germline V gene (reference sequence). The CDR3 totals 17 residues. The ends lost 5 bases at V and 7 bases at J; junction bases unmatched: 14. CDR3 coding DNA: TGTGCCAGCAGTCTCCGCTTCGGGACAGGGGCTAAGCAGCCCCAGCATTTT. Its protein product is CASSLRFGTGAKQPQHF.

This chain joins TRBV12-3 or TRBV12-4 and TRBJ2-3; 7 bases are shared with TRBD2. The CDR3 is made up of 13 amino acids. J lost 2 bases, V lost 5 bases, and 1 base had no gene match. CDR3: CASSRGVTDTQYF. The CDR3 DNA reads TGTGCCAGCAGTCGGGGGGTCACAGATACGCAGTATTTT.

The V gene is TRBV19, the J gene TRBJ1-4; D not resolved. Germline V gene lookup returns CDR1 LNHDA and CDR2 SQIVND (reference sequence). CDR3 length: 15 residues. Trimming took off 0 bases at V and 5 bases at J, with 10 bases between the two ends. The chain's CDR3 is CASSIDGGTNEKLFF. CDR3 in DNA: TGTGCCAGTAGTATAGATGGCGGAACCAATGAAAAACTGTTTTTT.

The chain links TRBV2 to TRBJ2-5; 10 bases match TRBD1. Germline V gene sequence: CDR1 SNHLY, CDR2 FYNNEI. The CDR3 consists of 15 residues. J lost 2 bases, V lost 4 bases, and 4 bases had no gene match. DNA for the CDR3: TGTGCCAGCAGTGGGGACAGGGGCCTACAAGAGACCCAGTACTTC. Translated, it gives CASSGDRGLQETQYF.

The CDR3 here is CAISEDGGSNTEAFF. As DNA, the CDR3 is TGTGCCATCAGTGAGGATGGCGGGTCGAACACTGAAGCTTTCTTT. The chain uses TRBV10-3 and TRBJ1-1; D gene unclear. The ends were cut back, 2 bases at V and 1 base at J, with 11 bases in the middle. Germline CDR1 is ENHRY and CDR2 is SYGVKD. The CDR3 has 15 amino acids.

V usage is TRBV9 and J usage is TRBJ1-1, with D hard to call. The CDR3 has 15 amino acids. V was clipped by 0 bases and J by 1 base, with 10 bases between them. Germline-derived CDR1 and CDR2 are SGDLS and YYNGEE. The CDR3 nucleotides are TGTGCCAGCAGCGTAGGGCCAGGTTCGAACACTGAAGCTTTCTTT. This translates into CASSVGPGSNTEAFF. The complete variable domain, with remaining parts taken from reference TRBV9 and TRBJ1-1, reads DSGVTQTPKHLITATGQRVTLRCSPRSGDLSVYWYQQSLDQGLQFLIQYYNGEERAKGNILERFSAQQFPDLHSELNLSSLELGDSALYFCASSVGPGSNTEAFFGQGTRLTVV.

The CDR3 DNA reads as TGTGCCACTCGGAGCCCGGGACAGGGGGCCTACGAGCAGTACTTC. Translation gives CATRSPGQGAYEQYF. This sequence joins TRBV19 and TRBJ2-7, with TRBD1 matching over 11 bases. The CDR3 loop spans 15 amino acids. V was pared by 10 bases and J by 2 bases, with 10 bases of the junction left unmatched. Germline CDR1 is LNHDA and CDR2 is SQIVND (reference sequence).

The chain combines TRBV5-1 with TRBJ1-1; no definite D call. This CDR3 is built from 14 residues. CDR1 SGHRS and CDR2 YFSETQ come from the germline V gene. V lost 7 bases and J 11 bases, leaving 24 bases between the germline ends. The CDR3 region has the DNA TGCGCCAGCGGGGAGGAAGGTCTACCCGGGCAGGCTTTCTTT. As protein: CASGEEGLPGQAFF.

This chain connects TRBV19 to TRBJ1-1; TRBD1 might be the D (6 bases). This CDR3 has 11 amino acids. Trimming removed 7 bases at V and 4 bases at J, with 7 bases between. Germline CDR1 reads LNHDA; CDR2 reads SQIVND (reference sequence). The CDR3 reads CASTGVTEAFF. In DNA form, the CDR3 reads TGTGCCAGTACAGGGGTCACTGAAGCTTTCTTT.

The J gene is TRBJ2-2, the V gene TRBV5-1; TRBD1 matches 7 bases. CDR1 is SGHRS and CDR2 is YFSETQ in the germline V gene. The trim removed 4 bases at V and 5 bases at J, leaving 11 bases unmatched. CDR3 size: 16 residues. The CDR3 sequence: CASSPQPDRSTGELFF. In DNA form, the CDR3 reads TGCGCCAGCAGCCCGCAGCCGGACAGGAGTACCGGGGAGCTGTTTTTT.

The V and J genes are TRBV6-1 and TRBJ2-1; TRBD1 matches 10 bases. CDR3 length equals 14 residues. J lost 8 bases, V lost 2 bases, and 3 bases had no gene match. In germline, CDR1 is MNHNS, CDR2 SASEGT. CDR3: CASSELGTGDEQFF. The CDR3 bases are TGTGCCAGCAGTGAACTCGGGACAGGGGATGAGCAGTTCTTC.

The chain uses TRBV7-6 and TRBJ1-6; TRBD1 aligns across 9 bases. Germline CDR1 and CDR2: SGHVS and FNYEAQ. This CDR3 spans 15 amino acids. Trimming removed 0 bases from V and 6 bases from J; junction bases left unmatched: 0. The CDR3 region has the DNA TGTGCCAGCAGCTTAGCGGACAGGGGTAATTCACCCCTCCACTTT. It specifies CASSLADRGNSPLHF.